The 23 T cell receptor beta chains given below trace back to one sample, sequenced in a study of cytomegalovirus exposure and HLA in healthy donors. The PCR employed 60 Vbeta primers together with 13 Jbeta primers. The repertoire was sequenced with immunoSEQ multiplex PCR; TCRdb's copy has only in-frame clones and lacks some. Among about 55,000 clones, about 82% were seen once, and the ten largest hold 1.6%. Material: PBMCs. The receptors come from a man aged 25-40 years in good health and CMV-seronegative.

This clone occurred a few times. The chain couples TRBV2 to TRBJ1-5, with 8 bases identical to TRBD1. The junction had 14 bases not matched to a gene; V was cut back by 7 bases and J by 0 bases. CDR1 is SNHLY, CDR2 FYNNEI, per germline. The CDR3 length is 18 residues. The DNA of the CDR3 is TGTGCCAGCAAAAGGGGCAGGGGGCGCCCCTATAGCAATCAGCCCCAGCATTTT. It translates to CASKRGRGRPYSNQPQHF.

The J gene is TRBJ1-1, the V gene TRBV14; D remains ambiguous. Per the germline V gene, CDR1 is SGHDN and CDR2 is FVKESK. V was clipped by 2 bases and J by 1 base, with 5 bases between them. The CDR3 consists of 13 residues. CDR3 protein: CASSQFKNTEAFF. The CDR3 DNA reads as TGTGCCAGCAGCCAATTCAAGAACACTGAAGCTTTCTTT. Full variable domain (rest looked up from reference TRBV14 and TRBJ1-1): EAGVTQFPSHSVIEKGQTVTLRCDPISGHDNLYWYRRVMGKEIKFLLHFVKESKQDESGMPNNRFLAERTGGTYSTLKVQPAELEDSGVYFCASSQFKNTEAFFGQGTRLTVV.

The chain carries TRBV10-2 and TRBJ1-1, with a tentative D call TRBD1 (6 bases). This CDR3 spans 14 amino acids. Germline-derived CDR1 and CDR2 are WSHSY and SAAADI. V lost 5 bases and J 1 base, leaving 11 bases between the germline ends. The CDR3 sequence is CASSHRGGNTEAFF. CDR3 in DNA: TGCGCCAGCAGTCACCGAGGGGGGAACACTGAAGCTTTCTTT.

The J gene is TRBJ1-2, the V gene TRBV5-1, with unresolved D. The germline CDR1 and CDR2 sequences are SGHRS and YFSETQ. Trimming pared 0 bases from V and 4 bases from J, leaving 10 bases between. The CDR3 totals 14 residues. The CDR3 nucleotides read TGCGCCAGCAGCTTGGAAGGAGGAGCCTATGGCTACACCTTC. Its translation is CASSLEGGAYGYTF.

The chain is built from TRBV7-2 and TRBJ1-5; no clear D. The CDR3 sequence is 12 residues long. Trimming pared 1 base from V and 7 bases from J, leaving 5 bases between. Looked up from germline, CDR1 is SGHTA and CDR2 is FQGNSA. The chain's CDR3 is CASSLDGQPQHF. CDR3 DNA sequence: TGTGCCAGCAGCTTAGATGGCCAGCCCCAGCATTTT.

CDR3 in amino acids: CASSRRTGREATEAFF. The CDR3 nucleotides read TGTGCCAGCAGCCGCCGCACGGGAAGGGAGGCGACTGAAGCTTTCTTT. The rearrangement links TRBV7-2 to TRBJ1-1; no reliable D call. The V gene lost 5 bases and the J gene lost 5 bases, with 21 bases spanning the gap. CDR1 and CDR2 (germline): SGHTA, FQGNSA. This CDR3 spans 16 amino acids.

This chain's CDR3 is CASSTGTSGYGGPGELFF. The CDR3 bases are TGCGCCAGCAGTACCGGGACTAGCGGTTATGGCGGTCCCGGGGAGCTGTTTTTT. The chain is built from TRBV5-1 and TRBJ2-2; 11 positions agree with TRBD2. Germline lookup yields CDR1 SGHRS and CDR2 YFSETQ. V shed 5 bases, J shed 6 bases, and the junction held 15 bases outside the gene matches. This CDR3 spans 18 amino acids.

The gene calls are TRBV18 and TRBJ2-1; 9 nucleotides align to TRBD2. Germline assignment: CDR1 KGHSH and CDR2 LQKENI. V trimming: 2 bases; J trimming: 4 bases; junction bases outside the gene matches: 0. This CDR3 contains 14 residues. CDR3 bases: TGTGCCAGCTCACCAGGACTAGCGTACAATGAGCAGTTCTTC. Its protein product is CASSPGLAYNEQFF.

The genes are TRBV4-2 and TRBJ1-5; maybe TRBD1 (6 bases). CDR3 length: 15 residues. Trimming took off 0 bases at V and 6 bases at J, with 12 bases between the two ends. The germline gives CDR1 LGHNA, CDR2 YNFKEQ. The CDR3 DNA reads as TGTGCCAGCAGCCAAGACAGGGGAACAGGTCAGCCCCAGCATTTT. It is translated as CASSQDRGTGQPQHF.

The J gene is TRBJ2-1, the V gene TRBV6-4; TRBD1 might be the D (7 bases). This CDR3 spans 15 amino acids. V lost 2 bases and J lost 5, with 13 bases in between. Per germline, CDR1 MRHNA and CDR2 SNTAGT. The DNA of the CDR3 is TGTGCCAGCAGTGACGGAGGGGGCGCGAACAATGAGCAGTTCTTC. Translating it yields CASSDGGGANNEQFF.

This clone was recorded once. The chain links TRBV18 to TRBJ2-5; possibly TRBD2 for D (6 bases). The V end lost 4 bases, the J end lost 6 bases, and 15 bases lay between the germline ends. Germline V lookup: CDR1 KGHSH, CDR2 LQKENI. This CDR3 comprises 14 residues. Here the CDR3 reads CASSLGGAGKTQYF. As DNA, the CDR3 is TGTGCCAGCTCACTAGGCGGTGCGGGAAAGACCCAGTACTTC.

The chain joins TRBV4-1 to TRBJ1-1, with D possibly matching TRBD1 (5 bases). The ends were cut back, 3 bases at V and 5 bases at J, with 16 bases in the middle. CDR1 is MGHRA, CDR2 YSYEKL, per germline. The CDR3 extends over 15 amino acids. DNA of the CDR3: TGCGCCAGCAGCCAGTTGCGGCAGGGAGGGACTGAAGCTTTCTTT. Amino acid sequence: CASSQLRQGGTEAFF.

The genes are TRBV5-1 and TRBJ1-1; the D gene is possibly TRBD1 (6 bases). V was clipped by 4 bases and J by 0 bases, with 13 bases between them. Per germline, CDR1 SGHRS and CDR2 YFSETQ. There are 15 residues in the CDR3. For the CDR3, the DNA is TGCGCCAGCAGCGCACAGGGACACTTGAACACTGAAGCTTTCTTT. Protein product: CASSAQGHLNTEAFF.

The chain employs TRBV9 and TRBJ1-2; D unresolved. The germline V and J ends were trimmed by 0 bases and 8 bases, with 11 bases remaining between them. The CDR3 is made up of 13 amino acids. The V gene's germline CDR1 is SGDLS and CDR2 YYNGEE. In DNA, the CDR3 is TGTGCCAGCAGCGTAGACACCACGAGGGGCTACACCTTC. Encoded protein: CASSVDTTRGYTF.

This clone was counted once. Here the CDR3 DNA reads TGTGCCAGCAGAGCCCGACAGGGGTTCGGAGCTTTCTTT. Protein: CASRARQGFGAFF. The chain has TRBV6-6 and TRBJ1-1; TRBD1 matches at 8 bases. The CDR3 is 13 amino acids. The V gene end was trimmed by 6 bases and the J gene end by 10 bases; junction bases not matched to a gene: 10. Germline values: CDR1 MNHNY, CDR2 SVGAGI (reference sequence).

V and J are TRBV5-8 and TRBJ1-5; 8 positions agree with TRBD1. The germline gives CDR1 SGHTS, CDR2 YDEGEE. V dropped 2 bases and J dropped 3; count of bases not matched to a gene: 4. CDR3 length: 15 residues. CDR3 residues: CASSLGTGVNQPQHF. The DNA of the CDR3 is TGTGCCAGCAGCTTAGGGACAGGAGTCAATCAGCCCCAGCATTTT.

The V call is TRBV6-1, the J call TRBJ2-3; 8 bases are a match to TRBD2. J was trimmed by 6 bases and V by 6 bases; bases with no gene match: 8. CDR3 length equals 14 residues. Germline CDR1 and CDR2: MNHNS and SASEGT. The CDR3 region is CASRWGGGTDTQYF. The CDR3 DNA sequence: TGTGCCAGCAGGTGGGGCGGGGGGACCGATACGCAGTATTTT.

The chain combines TRBV19 with TRBJ1-2; D may be TRBD1 (5 bases). Trimming cost V 3 bases and J 2 bases, with 16 bases left between them. This CDR3 region has 16 residues. The germline gives CDR1 LNHDA, CDR2 SQIVND (reference sequence). The CDR3 region is CASSIIPGGTNYGYTF. The CDR3 DNA follows: TGTGCCAGTAGTATTATCCCTGGAGGGACCAACTATGGCTACACCTTC.

The chain carries TRBV19 and TRBJ2-7, with 9 bases aligning to TRBD1. V gave up 4 bases and J gave up 2 bases; unmatched junction bases: 3. CDR3 length: 14 residues. Looked up from germline, CDR1 is LNHDA and CDR2 is SQIVND (reference sequence). The CDR3, as DNA: TGTGCCAGTAGTAGGGACAGGGCTGCCTACGAGCAGTACTTC. Translation: CASSRDRAAYEQYF.

The gene calls are TRBV7-8 and TRBJ2-1; D is perhaps TRBD1 (5 bases). With 2 bases removed from V and 4 bases from J, the gap between germline ends came to 21 bases. Germline lookup yields CDR1 SGHVS and CDR2 FQNEAQ. The CDR3 is 18 residues long. The CDR3 bases are TGTGCCAGCAGCTTATCCCTCGTGGGGCAAGACCATTACAATGAGCAGTTCTTC. As protein: CASSLSLVGQDHYNEQFF.

V and J are TRBV25-1 and TRBJ2-1, with no clear D. The CDR3 runs to 16 residues. The V gene lost 4 bases and the J gene lost 1 base, with 14 bases spanning the gap. Germline values: CDR1 MGHDK, CDR2 SYGVNS. For the CDR3, the DNA is TGTGCCAGCAGTGGATTTGACTTCGGATCCTACAATGAGCAGTTCTTC. Translating it yields CASSGFDFGSYNEQFF. The complete variable domain, with remaining parts taken from reference TRBV25-1 and TRBJ2-1, reads EADIYQTPRYLVIGTGKKITLECSQTMGHDKMYWYQQDPGMELHLIHYSYGVNSTEKGDLSSESTVSRIRTEHFPLTLESARPSHTSQYLCASSGFDFGSYNEQFFGPGTRLTVL.

This sequence joins TRBV28 and TRBJ2-5; maybe TRBD1 (5 bases). Per germline, CDR1 MDHEN and CDR2 SYDVKM. The CDR3 is 17 residues long. Trimming took 2 bases from V and 3 from J, leaving 19 bases between them. CDR3 nucleotides: TGTGCCAGCAGTTTACGGCCAGGGCGCGCCCGTAAAGAGACCCAGTACTTC. As protein: CASSLRPGRARKETQYF.

CDR3 sequence: CASSLYSGSAYEQYF. The CDR3 DNA reads TGTGCCAGCAGTTTATATAGCGGGAGTGCGTACGAGCAGTACTTC. This rearrangement joins TRBV27 to TRBJ2-5; 9 bases are shared with TRBD2. The J call is in doubt because the DNA end fits TRBJ2-7 better. CDR3 length: 15 residues. Looked up from germline, CDR1 is MNHEY and CDR2 is SMNVEV (reference sequence).